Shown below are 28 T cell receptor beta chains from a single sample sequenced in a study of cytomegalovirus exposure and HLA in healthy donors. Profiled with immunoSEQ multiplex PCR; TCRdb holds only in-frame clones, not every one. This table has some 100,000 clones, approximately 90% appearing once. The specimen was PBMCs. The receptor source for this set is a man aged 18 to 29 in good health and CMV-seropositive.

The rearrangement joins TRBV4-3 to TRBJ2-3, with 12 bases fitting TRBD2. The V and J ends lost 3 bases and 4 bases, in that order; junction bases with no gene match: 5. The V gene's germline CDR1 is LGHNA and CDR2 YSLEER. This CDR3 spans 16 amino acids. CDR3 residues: CASSQLAGGLSDTQYF. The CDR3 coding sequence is TGCGCCAGCAGCCAGCTAGCGGGGGGGTTATCAGATACGCAGTATTTT.

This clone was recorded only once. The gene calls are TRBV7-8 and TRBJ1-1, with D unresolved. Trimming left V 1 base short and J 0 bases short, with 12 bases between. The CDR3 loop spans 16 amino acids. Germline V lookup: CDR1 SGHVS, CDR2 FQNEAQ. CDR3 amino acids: CASSLGAGTMNTEAFF. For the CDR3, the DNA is TGTGCCAGCAGCTTAGGGGCAGGAACAATGAACACTGAAGCTTTCTTT.

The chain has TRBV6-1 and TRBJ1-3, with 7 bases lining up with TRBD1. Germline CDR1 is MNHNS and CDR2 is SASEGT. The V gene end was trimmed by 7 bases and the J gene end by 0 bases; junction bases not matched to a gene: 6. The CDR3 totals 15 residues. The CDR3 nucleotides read TGTGCCAGCAACGGCAGGGGGGACTCTGGAAACACCATATATTTT. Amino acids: CASNGRGDSGNTIYF.

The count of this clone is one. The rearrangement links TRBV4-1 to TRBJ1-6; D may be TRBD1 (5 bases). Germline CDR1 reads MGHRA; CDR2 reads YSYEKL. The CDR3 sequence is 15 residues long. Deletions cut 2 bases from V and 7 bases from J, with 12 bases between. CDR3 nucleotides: TGCGCCAGCAGCCAACTCCGTCCAGGGAATTCACCCCTCCACTTT. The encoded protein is CASSQLRPGNSPLHF.

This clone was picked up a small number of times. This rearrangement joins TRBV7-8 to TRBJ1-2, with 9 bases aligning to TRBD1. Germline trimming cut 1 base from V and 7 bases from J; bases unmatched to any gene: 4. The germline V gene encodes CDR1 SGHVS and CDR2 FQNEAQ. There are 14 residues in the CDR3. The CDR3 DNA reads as TGTGCCAGCAGCTTAGAGGGGACAGGGTTTGGCTACACCTTC. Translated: CASSLEGTGFGYTF.

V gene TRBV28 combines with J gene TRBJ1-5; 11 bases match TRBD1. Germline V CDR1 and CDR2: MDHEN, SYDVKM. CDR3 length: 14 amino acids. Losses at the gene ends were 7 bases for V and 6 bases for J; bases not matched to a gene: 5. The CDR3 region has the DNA TGTGCCAGCAAGGGACAGGGGGAGGGTCAGCCCCAGCATTTT. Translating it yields CASKGQGEGQPQHF. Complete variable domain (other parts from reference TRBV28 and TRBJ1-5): DVKVTQSSRYLVKRTGEKVFLECVQDMDHENMFWYRQDPGLGLRLIYFSYDVKMKEKGDIPEGYSVSREKKERFSLILESASTNQTSMYLCASKGQGEGQPQHFGDGTRLSIL.

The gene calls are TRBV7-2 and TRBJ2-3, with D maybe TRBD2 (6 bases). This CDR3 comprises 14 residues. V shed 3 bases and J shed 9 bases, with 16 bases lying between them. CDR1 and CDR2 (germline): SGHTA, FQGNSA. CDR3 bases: TGTGCCAGCAGCTTTCTGGAGGGCCTGGGGACGCAGTATTTT. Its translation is CASSFLEGLGTQYF.

CDR3 bases: TGCGCCAGCAGCCAAGAGACTAGCGGGGCGGGGGAGACCCAGTACTTC. Encoded protein: CASSQETSGAGETQYF. This rearrangement joins TRBV4-3 to TRBJ2-5, with 11 positions matching TRBD2. The CDR3 extends over 16 amino acids. Germline CDR1 reads LGHNA; CDR2 reads YSLEER. Germline trimming cut 0 bases from V and 5 bases from J; bases unmatched to any gene: 5.

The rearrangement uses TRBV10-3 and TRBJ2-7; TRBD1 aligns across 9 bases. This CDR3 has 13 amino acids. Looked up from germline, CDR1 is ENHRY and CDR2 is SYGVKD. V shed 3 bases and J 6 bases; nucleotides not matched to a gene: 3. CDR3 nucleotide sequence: TGTGCCATCAGTGAACAGGGGGCTTCCGAGCAGTACTTC. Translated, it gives CAISEQGASEQYF.

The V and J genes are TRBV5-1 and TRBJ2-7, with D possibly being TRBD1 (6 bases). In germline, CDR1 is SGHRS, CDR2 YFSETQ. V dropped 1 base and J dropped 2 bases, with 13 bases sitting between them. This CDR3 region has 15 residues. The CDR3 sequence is CASSLSQGLTYEQYF. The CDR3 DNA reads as TGCGCCAGCAGCTTGAGTCAGGGGCTGACCTACGAGCAGTACTTC.

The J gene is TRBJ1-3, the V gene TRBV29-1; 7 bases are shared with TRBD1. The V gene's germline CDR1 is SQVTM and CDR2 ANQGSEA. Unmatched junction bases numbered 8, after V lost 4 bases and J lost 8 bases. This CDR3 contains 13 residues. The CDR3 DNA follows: TGCAGCGTTGGACAGGGTAATTGGGACACCATATATTTT. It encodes CSVGQGNWDTIYF.

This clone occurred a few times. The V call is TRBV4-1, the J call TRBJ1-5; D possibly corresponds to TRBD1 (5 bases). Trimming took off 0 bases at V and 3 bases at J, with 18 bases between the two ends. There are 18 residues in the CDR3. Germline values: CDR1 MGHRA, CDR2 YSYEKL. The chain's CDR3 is CASSQDLQGNPINQPQHF. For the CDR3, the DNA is TGCGCCAGCAGCCAAGACCTCCAGGGCAATCCGATCAATCAGCCCCAGCATTTT.

CDR3 residues: CASSLLTGGPYQPQHF. The CDR3 DNA reads as TGTGCCAGCAGTTTATTGACAGGGGGCCCCTATCAGCCCCAGCATTTT. This rearrangement joins TRBV28 to TRBJ1-5, with 10 bases identical to TRBD1. This CDR3 region has 16 residues. In germline, CDR1 is MDHEN, CDR2 SYDVKM. The V segment lost 1 base and the J segment 5 bases; nucleotides outside the gene matches: 5.

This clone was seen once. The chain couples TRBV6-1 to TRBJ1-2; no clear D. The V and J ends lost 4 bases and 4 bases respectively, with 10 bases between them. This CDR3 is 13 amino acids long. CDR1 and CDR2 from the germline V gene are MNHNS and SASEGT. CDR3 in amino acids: CASSASGLYGYTF. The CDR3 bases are TGTGCCAGCAGTGCGTCAGGACTCTATGGCTACACCTTC.

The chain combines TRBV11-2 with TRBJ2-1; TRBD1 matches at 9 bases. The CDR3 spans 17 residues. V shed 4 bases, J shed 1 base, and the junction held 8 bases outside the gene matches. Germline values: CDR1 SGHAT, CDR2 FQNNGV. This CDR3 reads CASSSDRGSPSYNEQFF. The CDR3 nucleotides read TGTGCCAGCAGCTCTGACAGGGGGTCCCCTTCCTACAATGAGCAGTTCTTC.

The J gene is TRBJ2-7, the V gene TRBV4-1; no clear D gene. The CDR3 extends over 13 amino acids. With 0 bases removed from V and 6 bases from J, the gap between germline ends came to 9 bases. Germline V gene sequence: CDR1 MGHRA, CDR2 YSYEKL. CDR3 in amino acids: CASSQEDWSEQYF. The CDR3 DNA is TGCGCCAGCAGCCAAGAAGATTGGAGCGAGCAGTACTTC.

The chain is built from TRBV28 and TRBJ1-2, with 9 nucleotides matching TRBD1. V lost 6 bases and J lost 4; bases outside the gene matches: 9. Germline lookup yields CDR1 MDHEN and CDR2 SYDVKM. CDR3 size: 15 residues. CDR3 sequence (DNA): TGTGCCAGCAGGCCGCCGGGACAGGGAATCTATGGCTACACCTTC. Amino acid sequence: CASRPPGQGIYGYTF.

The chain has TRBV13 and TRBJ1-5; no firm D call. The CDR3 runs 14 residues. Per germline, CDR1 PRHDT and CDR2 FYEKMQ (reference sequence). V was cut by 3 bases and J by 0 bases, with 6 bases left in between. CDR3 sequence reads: CASSLGLSNQPQHF. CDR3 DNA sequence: TGTGCCAGCAGCTTGGGCCTTAGCAATCAGCCCCAGCATTTT. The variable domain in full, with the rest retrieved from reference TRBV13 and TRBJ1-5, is AAGVIQSPRHLIKEKRETATLKCYPIPRHDTVYWYQQGPGQDPQFLISFYEKMQSDKGSIPDRFSAQQFSDYHSELNMSSLELGDSALYFCASSLGLSNQPQHFGDGTRLSIL.

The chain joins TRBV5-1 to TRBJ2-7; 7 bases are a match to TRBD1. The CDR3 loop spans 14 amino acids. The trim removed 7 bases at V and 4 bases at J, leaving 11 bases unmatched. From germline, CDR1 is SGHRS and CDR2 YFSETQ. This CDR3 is CASSIGTVPYEQYF. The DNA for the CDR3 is TGCGCCAGCTCCATCGGGACAGTCCCTTACGAGCAGTACTTC.

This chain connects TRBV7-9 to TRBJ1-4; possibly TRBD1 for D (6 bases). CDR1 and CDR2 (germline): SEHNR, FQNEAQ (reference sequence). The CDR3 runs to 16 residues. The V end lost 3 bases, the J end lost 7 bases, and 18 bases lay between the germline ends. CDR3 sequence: CASSFQGSDFSEKLFF. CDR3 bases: TGTGCCAGCAGCTTTCAGGGGTCGGATTTTAGTGAAAAACTGTTTTTT.

CDR3 bases: TGTGCCAGCAGGGGAAACGCAGGAATCACGGGCGGGGGCTACACCTTC. Translation: CASRGNAGITGGGYTF. The J gene is TRBJ1-2, the V gene TRBV11-2; D gene uncertain. This CDR3 has 16 amino acids. Trimming removed 6 bases at V and 8 bases at J, with 25 bases between. Germline CDR1 and CDR2: SGHAT and FQNNGV.

The CDR3 DNA is TGTGCCAGCAGCTCCCCTGGGGCTCCGGAGACCCAGTACTTC. It translates to CASSSPGAPETQYF. The V gene is TRBV5-6, the J gene TRBJ2-5; the D gene is possibly TRBD1 (5 bases). Germline CDR1 SGHDT, CDR2 YYEEEE. The CDR3 runs 14 residues. Trimming removed 3 bases at V and 5 bases at J, with 14 bases between. Full variable domain (remainder filled in from reference TRBV5-6 and TRBJ2-5): DAGVTQSPTHLIKTRGQQVTLRCSPKSGHDTVSWYQQALGQGPQFIFQYYEEEERQRGNFPDRFSGHQFPNYSSELNVNALLLGDSALYLCASSSPGAPETQYFGPGTRLLVL.

CDR3 region: CASSSRQGYEQYF. CDR3 coding DNA: TGTGCCAGCAGCTCACGACAGGGCTACGAGCAGTACTTC. The rearrangement links TRBV11-2 to TRBJ2-7; 7 bases map to TRBD1. V lost 4 bases to trimming and J lost 3 bases; unmatched junction nucleotides: 3. The CDR3 loop spans 13 amino acids. Germline lookup yields CDR1 SGHAT and CDR2 FQNNGV.

The CDR3 loop reads CASSVGQGPKNIQYF. CDR3 coding DNA: TGTGCCAGCAGCGTTGGACAGGGCCCCAAAAACATTCAGTACTTC. The V call is TRBV9, the J call TRBJ2-4; TRBD1 aligns across 8 bases. CDR1 and CDR2 from the germline V gene are SGDLS and YYNGEE. The CDR3 is made up of 15 amino acids. With 2 bases clipped from V and 2 bases from J, the junction kept 3 bases outside the gene matches. Full variable domain (outside the CDR3, taken from reference TRBV9 and TRBJ2-4): DSGVTQTPKHLITATGQRVTLRCSPRSGDLSVYWYQQSLDQGLQFLIQYYNGEERAKGNILERFSAQQFPDLHSELNLSSLELGDSALYFCASSVGQGPKNIQYFGAGTRLSVL.

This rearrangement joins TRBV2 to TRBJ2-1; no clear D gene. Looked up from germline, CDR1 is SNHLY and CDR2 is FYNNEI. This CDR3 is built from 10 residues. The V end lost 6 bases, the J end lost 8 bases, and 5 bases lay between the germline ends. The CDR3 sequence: CASRTHEQFF. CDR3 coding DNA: TGTGCCAGCAGAACTCATGAGCAGTTCTTC.

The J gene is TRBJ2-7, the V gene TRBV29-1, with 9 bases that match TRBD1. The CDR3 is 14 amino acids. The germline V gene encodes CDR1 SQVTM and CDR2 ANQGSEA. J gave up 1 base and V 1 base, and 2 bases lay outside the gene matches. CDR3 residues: CSVEGTGDSYEQYF. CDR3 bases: TGCAGCGTTGAAGGGACAGGGGATTCCTACGAGCAGTACTTC.

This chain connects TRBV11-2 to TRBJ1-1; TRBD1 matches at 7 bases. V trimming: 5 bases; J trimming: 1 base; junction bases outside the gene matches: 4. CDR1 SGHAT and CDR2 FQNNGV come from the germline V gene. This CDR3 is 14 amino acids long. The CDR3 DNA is TGTGCCAGCAGCATATGGACAGGGAACACTGAAGCTTTCTTT. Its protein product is CASSIWTGNTEAFF.

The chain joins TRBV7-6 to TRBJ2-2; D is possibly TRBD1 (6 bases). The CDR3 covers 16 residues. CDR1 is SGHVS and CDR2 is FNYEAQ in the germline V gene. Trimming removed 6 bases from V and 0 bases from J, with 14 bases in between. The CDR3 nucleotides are TGTGCCAGCAGTACCGGACAGAACGCGAACACCGGGGAGCTGTTTTTT. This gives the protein CASSTGQNANTGELFF.